This entry concerns a single TCR beta chain. In the original workflow: By means of reference gene primer amplification, nucleated cell counts were estimated. The assay was immunoSEQ multiplex PCR, and TCRdb's table has in-frame clones only and misses some. For V, J and clone size, that table is used; D and trimming come from the DNA. There are roughly 150,000 clones in the sample; more than 70% occur only once, and around 3% lies in the top ten. This sample is part of a study of blood T cell repertoires in COVID-19. Study context: Whether acute or convalescent, the COVID-19 samples came from the United States, Italy and Spain. The cDNA or gDNA used as material had been derived from T cells, B-cell-depleted T cells, or PBMCs.

The CDR3 totals 13 residues. Germline values: CDR1 MNHEY, CDR2 SVGEGT. Trimming pared 1 base from V and 6 bases from J, leaving 10 bases between. The rearrangement joins TRBV6-2 or TRBV6-3 to TRBJ2-7; possible D gene TRBD1, 6 bases. The sequenced material came from peripheral blood. This receptor was obtained from a man in his 60s with acute or convalescent COVID-19. CDR3 DNA: TGTGCCAGCAGTTACTGGACAGCGATCGAGCAGTACTTC. Amino acids: CASSYWTAIEQYF.